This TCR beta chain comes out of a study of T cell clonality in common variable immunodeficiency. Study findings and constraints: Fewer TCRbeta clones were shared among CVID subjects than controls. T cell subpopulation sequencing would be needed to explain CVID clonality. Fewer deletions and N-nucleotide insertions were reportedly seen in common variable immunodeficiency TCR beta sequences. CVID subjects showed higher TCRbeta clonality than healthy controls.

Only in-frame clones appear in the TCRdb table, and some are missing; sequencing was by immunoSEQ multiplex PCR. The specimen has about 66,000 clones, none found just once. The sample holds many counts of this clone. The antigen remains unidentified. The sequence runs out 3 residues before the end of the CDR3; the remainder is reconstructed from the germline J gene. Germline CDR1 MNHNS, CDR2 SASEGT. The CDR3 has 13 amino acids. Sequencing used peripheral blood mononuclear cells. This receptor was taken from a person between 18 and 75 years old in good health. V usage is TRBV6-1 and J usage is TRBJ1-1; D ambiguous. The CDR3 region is CASDEEPTTEAFF. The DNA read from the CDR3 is TGTGCCAGCGATGAAGAGCCGACAACCGAA.